A single sample gave rise to the 24 T cell receptor beta chains below, sequenced in a study of cytomegalovirus exposure and HLA in healthy donors. The PCR made use of 60 Vbeta and 13 Jbeta primers. The assay was immunoSEQ multiplex PCR, and TCRdb's table has in-frame clones only and misses some. The data include tens of thousands of clones; the top ten clones carry 6.2%. Sequencing was done on a sample of PBMCs. The receptors were sampled from a man aged 25-45 years in good health and CMV-seronegative.

The rearrangement joins TRBV7-8 to TRBJ2-7, with TRBD2 matching over 14 bases. This CDR3 is built from 17 residues. Germline V CDR1 and CDR2: SGHVS, FQNEAQ. The junction had 10 bases not matched to a gene; V was cut back by 5 bases and J by 4 bases. CDR3 nucleotide sequence: TGTGCCAGCAGCCCCGGGACTAGCGGGAGAGCGTTTTACGAGCAGTACTTC. Its protein is CASSPGTSGRAFYEQYF.

As for this clone: At one of its ends the junction is not consistent with the germline gene, which may arise from a read error. The chain is built from TRBV27 and TRBJ2-2; D might be TRBD2 (5 bases). The CDR3 is 16 residues long. The V gene's germline CDR1 is MNHEY and CDR2 SMNVEV (reference sequence). CDR3 protein: CASRFPSGGGTGELFF. CDR3 coding DNA: TGTGCCAGCCGTTTCCCAAGCGGAGGTGGCACCGGGGAGCTGTTTTTT.

The J gene is TRBJ2-7, the V gene TRBV19; 8 bases line up with TRBD1. Germline V gene data show CDR1 as LNHDA and CDR2 as SQIVND (reference sequence). The length of the CDR3 is 13 residues. Trimming removed 6 bases from V and 5 bases from J; junction bases left unmatched: 6. CDR3 residues: CASRVQGANEQYF. CDR3 bases: TGTGCCAGTAGGGTGCAGGGGGCTAACGAGCAGTACTTC.

The V and J genes are TRBV6-5 and TRBJ1-5; D possibly corresponds to TRBD1 (5 bases). There are 14 residues in the CDR3. CDR1 is MNHEY, CDR2 SVGAGI, per germline. V lost 5 bases to trimming and J lost 6 bases, with 14 bases between them. The CDR3 DNA follows: TGTGCCAGCAGTAGTCAGGGTGCCGGTCAGCCCCAGCATTTT. Its protein product is CASSSQGAGQPQHF.

The chain uses TRBV4-3 and TRBJ2-1; D is perhaps TRBD2 (6 bases). The CDR3 runs 18 residues. CDR1 and CDR2 from the germline V gene are LGHNA and YSLEER. V lost 3 bases and J 8 bases, leaving 26 bases between the germline ends. The CDR3 sequence is CASSHNSGTLDLWDEQFF. The CDR3 nucleotides are TGCGCCAGCAGCCATAATTCCGGGACTCTCGATCTTTGGGATGAGCAGTTCTTC.

The genes are TRBV5-1 and TRBJ2-1; TRBD1 matches at 9 bases. CDR1 and CDR2 from the germline V gene are SGHRS and YFSETQ. V shed 1 base and J 1 base; nucleotides not matched to a gene: 3. The CDR3 is 16 amino acids. The CDR3 nucleotides are TGCGCCAGCAGCTTGTGGGGACAGGGTTCCTACAATGAGCAGTTCTTC. Translating gives CASSLWGQGSYNEQFF.

The rearrangement uses TRBV10-3 and TRBJ1-5, with a weak D call TRBD1 (5 bases). The CDR3 loop spans 15 amino acids. Trimming removed 2 bases at V and 6 bases at J, with 14 bases between. The germline V gene encodes CDR1 ENHRY and CDR2 SYGVKD. DNA of the CDR3: TGTGCCATCAGTGAGAGGGGTCAGGAGGGTCAGCCCCAGCATTTT. This codes for CAISERGQEGQPQHF.

The rearrangement joins TRBV5-6 to TRBJ2-3, with a tentative D call TRBD1 (5 bases). Germline CDR1 is SGHDT and CDR2 is YYEEEE. The CDR3 totals 15 residues. Trimming shortened V by 3 bases and J by 2 bases, and 13 bases separated the two germline ends. The CDR3 DNA sequence: TGTGCCAGCAGCTCAGACTCAGGGCCCACAGATACGCAGTATTTT. Protein product: CASSSDSGPTDTQYF.

The V call is TRBV6-1, the J call TRBJ1-1, with D perhaps matching TRBD1 (5 bases). This CDR3 has 14 amino acids. V dropped 11 bases and J dropped 0 bases, with 16 bases sitting between them. Germline CDR1 MNHNS, CDR2 SASEGT. CDR3 region: CAVRATGVNTEAFF. CDR3 nucleotide sequence: TGTGCCGTGAGGGCCACGGGGGTGAACACTGAAGCTTTCTTT.

The chain has TRBV7-2 and TRBJ2-7; maybe TRBD2 (5 bases). The CDR3 is 13 amino acids. Germline CDR1 is SGHTA and CDR2 is FQGNSA. V was pared by 1 base and J by 4 bases, with 8 bases between. The CDR3 sequence is CASSLGAGYEQYF. For the CDR3, the DNA is TGTGCCAGCAGCTTAGGTGCGGGTTACGAGCAGTACTTC.

The chain has TRBV7-9 and TRBJ2-7; 8 bases fit TRBD2. The germline V gene has CDR1 SEHNR and CDR2 FQNEAQ (reference sequence). The CDR3 totals 16 residues. J gave up 0 bases and V 5 bases, and 9 bases lay outside the gene matches. The CDR3 nucleotides are TGTGCCAGCAGCGATAGCGGGGTCCTCTCCTCCTACGAGCAGTACTTC. Translated, it gives CASSDSGVLSSYEQYF.

The rearrangement links TRBV30 to TRBJ1-5; D ambiguous. CDR3 length: 12 amino acids. V lost 2 bases, J lost 4 bases, and 6 bases lay in between. Germline V gene data show CDR1 as GTSNPN and CDR2 as SVGIG (reference sequence). DNA of the CDR3: TGTGCCTGGAGTTCAGTGAATCAGCCCCAGCATTTT. It is translated as CAWSSVNQPQHF.

V and J are TRBV5-6 and TRBJ1-2, with TRBD1 as a possible D gene (6 bases). The CDR3 is 14 amino acids. Germline CDR1 and CDR2: SGHDT and YYEEEE. V gave up 3 bases and J gave up 3 bases, with 12 bases separating them. The CDR3 sequence is CASSWSGADYGYTF. In DNA form, the CDR3 reads TGTGCCAGCAGCTGGTCAGGGGCGGACTATGGCTACACCTTC.

The V call is TRBV18, the J call TRBJ2-7; tentatively, D is TRBD1 (5 bases). Germline CDR1 reads KGHSH; CDR2 reads LQKENI. V was cut by 6 bases and J by 4 bases, with 10 bases left in between. The CDR3 contains 12 residues. CDR3 sequence (DNA): TGTGCCAGCTCGCCCGACAGTTACGAGCAGTACTTC. Translation: CASSPDSYEQYF.

The rearrangement joins TRBV7-2 to TRBJ1-5; the D gene is possibly TRBD1 (6 bases). The germline V gene encodes CDR1 SGHTA and CDR2 FQGNSA. Trimming shortened V by 1 base and J by 3 bases, and 10 bases separated the two germline ends. The CDR3 is made up of 15 amino acids. The CDR3 loop reads CASSLGGQSNQPQHF. DNA of the CDR3: TGTGCCAGCAGCTTAGGAGGACAGTCCAATCAGCCCCAGCATTTT.

The chain combines TRBV2 with TRBJ1-1, with TRBD1 as a possible D gene (6 bases). CDR1 and CDR2 from the germline V gene are SNHLY and FYNNEI. CDR3 length: 14 residues. Trimming shortened V by 6 bases and J by 1 base, and 12 bases separated the two germline ends. CDR3 residues: CASRAWTANTEAFF. Written as DNA, the CDR3 is TGTGCCAGCAGAGCCTGGACAGCGAACACTGAAGCTTTCTTT.

V usage is TRBV29-1 and J usage is TRBJ2-5; 11 nucleotides match TRBD2. J lost 5 bases, V lost 6 bases, and 11 bases had no gene match. The CDR3 spans 15 residues. The germline CDR1 and CDR2 sequences are SQVTM and ANQGSEA. The CDR3 nucleotides are TGCAGCGTCACCTTAGCGGGGGGGCTGGGTGAGACCCAGTACTTC. The encoded protein is CSVTLAGGLGETQYF.

This chain joins TRBV15 and TRBJ1-6, with D possibly TRBD1 on 5 matching bases. V was pared by 6 bases and J by 10 bases, with 16 bases between. The germline V gene has CDR1 LNHNV and CDR2 YYDKDF (reference sequence). The CDR3 extends over 14 amino acids. The chain's CDR3 is CATRDRQNGSPLHF. In DNA form, the CDR3 reads TGTGCCACCAGAGACCGACAGAACGGCTCACCCCTCCACTTT. The variable domain in full, with the rest retrieved from reference TRBV15 and TRBJ1-6, is DAMVIQNPRYQVTQFGKPVTLSCSQTLNHNVMYWYQQKSSQAPKLLFHYYDKDFNNEADTPDNFQSRRPNTSFCFLDIRSPGLGDTAMYLCATRDRQNGSPLHFGNGTRLTVT.

The genes are TRBV9 and TRBJ2-1; 9 bases are shared with TRBD2. The germline V gene has CDR1 SGDLS and CDR2 YYNGEE. Losses at the gene ends were 0 bases for V and 8 bases for J; bases not matched to a gene: 0. CDR3 length: 13 amino acids. The CDR3 here is CASSVGLADEQFF. Here the CDR3 DNA reads TGTGCCAGCAGCGTAGGACTAGCGGATGAGCAGTTCTTC.

This rearrangement joins TRBV5-1 to TRBJ2-2; a weak D match, TRBD2 (5 bases). CDR3 length: 17 residues. Germline V gives CDR1 SGHRS, CDR2 YFSETQ. Trimming stripped 4 bases from V and 3 bases from J, with 19 bases between. CDR3 amino acids: CASSTRLARRDTGELFF. In nucleotides, the CDR3 is TGCGCCAGCAGCACCCGTCTAGCACGCCGGGACACCGGGGAGCTGTTTTTT.

The chain employs TRBV2 and TRBJ1-2; no reliable D call. The CDR3 runs to 11 residues. Germline values: CDR1 SNHLY, CDR2 FYNNEI. Trimming shortened V by 5 bases and J by 5 bases, and 6 bases separated the two germline ends. CDR3 protein: CASSQEYGYTF. The DNA of the CDR3 is TGTGCCAGCAGTCAGGAATATGGCTACACCTTC.

V is TRBV4-3 and J is TRBJ2-1; no clear D. This CDR3 is built from 14 residues. V was pared by 1 base and J by 5 bases, with 9 bases between. Germline CDR1 is LGHNA and CDR2 is YSLEER. CDR3 residues: CASSQAHLDNEQFF. The CDR3 nucleotides read TGCGCCAGCAGCCAAGCCCACCTAGACAATGAGCAGTTCTTC.

The chain is built from TRBV30 and TRBJ2-7; 12 bases are shared with TRBD1. The germline V gene has CDR1 GTSNPN and CDR2 SVGIG (reference sequence). The V and J ends lost 4 bases and 9 bases, in that order; junction bases with no gene match: 10. The length of the CDR3 is 14 residues. CDR3 sequence (DNA): TGTGCCTGGAATCCGGGACAGGGGGCGTTTGGGCAGTACTTC. It codes for CAWNPGQGAFGQYF.

The chain carries TRBV7-3 and TRBJ1-2, with 9 bases matching TRBD1. The CDR3 length is 16 residues. Germline CDR1 is SGHTA and CDR2 is FQGTGA. The trim removed 1 base at V and 7 bases at J, leaving 10 bases unmatched. The CDR3 reads CASSLRTDRGLGGYTF. The CDR3 DNA follows: TGTGCCAGCAGCTTAAGGACGGACAGGGGTTTAGGTGGCTACACCTTC. The full variable domain, in which reference TRBV7-3 and TRBJ1-2 provide the parts outside the CDR3, is GAGVSQTPSNKVTEKGKYVELRCDPISGHTALYWYRQSLGQGPEFLIYFQGTGAADDSGLPNDRFFAVRPEGSVSTLKIQRTERGDSAVYLCASSLRTDRGLGGYTFGSGTRLTVV.